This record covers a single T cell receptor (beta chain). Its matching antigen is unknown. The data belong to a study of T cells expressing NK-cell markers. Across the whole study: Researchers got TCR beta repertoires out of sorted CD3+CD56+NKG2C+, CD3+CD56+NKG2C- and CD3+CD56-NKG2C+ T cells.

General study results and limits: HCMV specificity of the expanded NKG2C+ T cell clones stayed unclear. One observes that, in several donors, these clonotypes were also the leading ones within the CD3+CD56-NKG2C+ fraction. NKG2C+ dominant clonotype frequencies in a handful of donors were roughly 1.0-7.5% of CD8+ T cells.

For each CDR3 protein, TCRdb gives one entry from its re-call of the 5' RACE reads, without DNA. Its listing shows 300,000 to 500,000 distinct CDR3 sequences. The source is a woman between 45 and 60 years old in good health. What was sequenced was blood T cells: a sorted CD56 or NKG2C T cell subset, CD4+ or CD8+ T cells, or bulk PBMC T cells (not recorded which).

This chain's CDR3 is CASRRGIAGPQETQYF. The chain has TRBV12-3 or TRBV12-4 and TRBJ2-5; TCRdb returns TRBD2, unconfirmable since there is no DNA. The CDR3 contains 16 residues.